This passage covers 20 T cell receptor beta chains from one sample sequenced in a study of cytomegalovirus exposure and HLA in healthy donors. The PCR made use of 60 Vbeta and 13 Jbeta primers. Clones were read by immunoSEQ multiplex PCR, and TCRdb kept only the in-frame ones, dropping some. The table has some 210,000 clones, about nine tenths seen once. The sequenced sample consisted of PBMCs. These receptors were obtained from a man younger than 45 in good health and CMV-seronegative.

The chain has TRBV7-9 and TRBJ1-4, with D unclear. Looked up from germline, CDR1 is SEHNR and CDR2 is FQNEAQ (reference sequence). The CDR3 totals 16 residues. The V end was cut by 1 base, the J end by 5 bases, with 14 bases between. The CDR3: CASSLVSGKINEKLFF. Here the CDR3 DNA reads TGTGCCAGCAGCTTAGTTTCCGGGAAGATAAATGAAAAACTGTTTTTT.

This clone was seen once. This chain joins TRBV18 and TRBJ1-5; D perhaps matches TRBD1 (6 bases). The germline V and J ends were trimmed by 4 bases and 6 bases, with 16 bases remaining between them. This CDR3 spans 15 amino acids. Germline assignment: CDR1 KGHSH and CDR2 LQKENI. The CDR3 loop reads CASSQAGTRSQPQHF. The CDR3 DNA reads TGTGCCAGCTCACAGGCAGGGACAAGGAGTCAGCCCCAGCATTTT.

This chain uses TRBV7-6 with TRBJ1-1; no definite D call. Looked up from germline, CDR1 is SGHVS and CDR2 is FNYEAQ. Trimming removed 5 bases at V and 5 bases at J, with 12 bases between. The CDR3 covers 13 residues. The CDR3 reads CASSDRGGTEAFF. The CDR3 DNA is TGTGCCAGCAGCGACCGGGGAGGGACTGAAGCTTTCTTT.

This chain links TRBV6-5 with TRBJ2-1, with D tentatively TRBD2 (6 bases). CDR1 is MNHEY and CDR2 is SVGAGI in the germline V gene. CDR3 length: 15 residues. The V end lost 4 bases, the J end lost 8 bases, and 18 bases lay between the germline ends. CDR3 sequence: CASSSLRTISDEQFF. In DNA form, the CDR3 reads TGTGCCAGCAGTTCCCTGCGGACTATTTCTGATGAGCAGTTCTTC.

This clone showed up just once. The V gene is TRBV27, the J gene TRBJ1-1; possibly TRBD1 for D (6 bases). The ends were cut back, 6 bases at V and 1 base at J, with 15 bases in the middle. Germline CDR1 reads MNHEY; CDR2 reads SMNVEV (reference sequence). CDR3 length: 15 residues. CDR3 sequence: CASRPMDRQNTEAFF. In nucleotides, the CDR3 is TGTGCCAGCAGACCAATGGACAGACAGAACACTGAAGCTTTCTTT.

The chain uses TRBV7-2 and TRBJ1-5; 8 bases are shared with TRBD1. CDR3 size: 17 residues. The ends lost 3 bases at V and 4 bases at J; junction bases unmatched: 11. The germline V gene encodes CDR1 SGHTA and CDR2 FQGNSA. The CDR3 DNA follows: TGTGCCAGCAGCTTCGCAGGAACAGGGGGAAATAATCAGCCCCAGCATTTT. Protein sequence: CASSFAGTGGNNQPQHF.

The rearrangement uses TRBV11-1 and TRBJ2-5; D possibly corresponds to TRBD1 (6 bases). V lost 5 bases and J lost 1, with 11 bases in between. Looked up from germline, CDR1 is SGHAT and CDR2 is FQDESV (reference sequence). This CDR3 comprises 14 residues. Written as DNA, the CDR3 is TGTGCCAGCAGCCGTCTCAGGGGCCAAGAGACCCAGTACTTC. This translates into CASSRLRGQETQYF.

The gene calls are TRBV27 and TRBJ1-5; no reliable D call. Trimming stripped 5 bases from V and 0 bases from J, with 5 bases between. Germline-derived CDR1 and CDR2 are MNHEY and SMNVEV (reference sequence). The CDR3 sequence is 13 residues long. CDR3 sequence (DNA): TGTGCCAGCAGTCTCTTTAGCAATCAGCCCCAGCATTTT. It translates to CASSLFSNQPQHF.

This clone has just a few counts. The CDR3 sequence is CASSDAYEQYF. In DNA form, the CDR3 reads TGTGCCAGCAGTGACGCCTACGAGCAGTACTTC. The rearrangement uses TRBV2 and TRBJ2-7; no definite D call. The CDR3 loop spans 11 amino acids. V dropped 3 bases and J dropped 2 bases, with 2 bases sitting between them. CDR1 and CDR2 from the germline V gene are SNHLY and FYNNEI.

The chain employs TRBV7-2 and TRBJ1-3; no definite D call. V was trimmed by 5 bases and J by 0 bases, leaving 11 bases between them. Germline V gene sequence: CDR1 SGHTA, CDR2 FQGNSA. The CDR3 totals 15 residues. The CDR3 sequence: CASSPRSLSGNTIYF. The CDR3 bases are TGTGCCAGCAGCCCCCGGAGCCTCTCTGGAAACACCATATATTTT.

This clone was detected only a few times. The rearrangement joins TRBV7-2 to TRBJ1-4; 7 bases fit TRBD1. The CDR3 covers 17 residues. Germline V gene data show CDR1 as SGHTA and CDR2 as FQGNSA. V was pared by 5 bases and J by 8 bases, with 17 bases of the junction left unmatched. CDR3 in amino acids: CASSPKNEGAEREKLFF. The CDR3, as DNA: TGTGCCAGCAGCCCCAAGAATGAGGGGGCGGAAAGGGAAAAACTGTTTTTT.

The rearrangement joins TRBV30 to TRBJ1-3; D is unresolved. V gave up 0 bases and J gave up 7 bases, with 13 bases separating them. The CDR3 spans 14 residues. From germline, CDR1 is GTSNPN and CDR2 SVGIG (reference sequence). The CDR3 reads CAWSVSEGSNTIYF. For the CDR3, the DNA is TGTGCCTGGAGTGTCTCTGAGGGAAGTAACACCATATATTTT.

V and J are TRBV28 and TRBJ2-4; possible D gene TRBD2, 7 bases. V was shortened by 8 bases and J by 6 bases, with 14 bases between the two germline ends. The CDR3 length is 13 residues. Germline V lookup: CDR1 MDHEN, CDR2 SYDVKM. As DNA, the CDR3 is TGTGCCAGCCAAGCGGGACAAGTAAACATTCAGTACTTC. It is translated as CASQAGQVNIQYF.

Written as DNA, the CDR3 is TGTGCCAGCAGTACAGGGGTCGGCAAAAACATTCAGTACTTC. As protein: CASSTGVGKNIQYF. The chain recombines TRBV6-5 with TRBJ2-4; 7 bases are a match to TRBD1. CDR1 is MNHEY and CDR2 is SVGAGI in the germline V gene. V dropped 5 bases and J dropped 3; count of bases not matched to a gene: 4. The CDR3 has 14 residues.

The V and J genes are TRBV19 and TRBJ2-2; TRBD2 aligns across 9 bases. The CDR3 is made up of 17 amino acids. CDR1 and CDR2 from the germline V gene are LNHDA and SQIVND (reference sequence). V was pared by 5 bases and J by 3 bases, with 10 bases of the junction left unmatched. This chain's CDR3 is CASSDPGLASYTGELFF. DNA for the CDR3: TGTGCCAGTAGTGACCCGGGACTAGCTTCATACACCGGGGAGCTGTTTTTT.

The V gene is TRBV18, the J gene TRBJ2-4, with TRBD1 matching 7 bases. V dropped 8 bases and J dropped 1; count of bases not matched to a gene: 8. Germline V CDR1 and CDR2: KGHSH, LQKENI. The CDR3 length is 15 residues. CDR3: CASHGQEVAKNIQYF. For the CDR3, the DNA is TGTGCCAGCCATGGACAGGAGGTCGCCAAAAACATTCAGTACTTC.

This chain links TRBV11-2 with TRBJ2-7, with no clear D. V dropped 5 bases and J dropped 3 bases, with 8 bases sitting between them. The V gene's germline CDR1 is SGHAT and CDR2 FQNNGV. This CDR3 is built from 12 residues. The CDR3 DNA sequence: TGTGCCAGCAGCCCCGGTTTCTACGAGCAGTACTTC. Its translation is CASSPGFYEQYF. Based on the CDR3 plus reference TRBV11-2 and TRBJ2-7, the full variable domain is EAGVAQSPRYKIIEKRQSVAFWCNPISGHATLYWYQQILGQGPKLLIQFQNNGVVDDSQLPKDRFSAERLKGVDSTLKIQPAKLEDSAVYLCASSPGFYEQYFGPGTRLTVT.

The chain has TRBV28 and TRBJ1-2; no firm D call. Per the germline V gene, CDR1 is MDHEN and CDR2 is SYDVKM. The V end was cut by 11 bases, the J end by 1 base, with 11 bases between. The CDR3 spans 12 residues. The DNA for the CDR3 is TGTGCCGGAATGACTTTTAACTATGGCTACACCTTC. Amino acid sequence: CAGMTFNYGYTF.

In its sample, this clone was seen once. This sequence joins TRBV30 and TRBJ1-4; TRBD1 matches at 7 bases. The CDR3 totals 15 residues. The junction had 10 bases not matched to a gene; V was cut back by 3 bases and J by 6 bases. Germline values: CDR1 GTSNPN, CDR2 SVGIG (reference sequence). CDR3 nucleotides: TGTGCCTGGAGGGGGGCGGGGACAGTCGATGAAAAACTGTTTTTT. Translation: CAWRGAGTVDEKLFF. Complete variable domain (other parts from reference TRBV30 and TRBJ1-4): SQTIHQWPATLVQPVGSPLSLECTVEGTSNPNLYWYRQAAGRGLQLLFYSVGIGQISSEVPQNLSASRPQDRQFILSSKKLLLSDSGFYLCAWRGAGTVDEKLFFGSGTQLSVL.

A few counts support this clone. The rearrangement joins TRBV4-1 to TRBJ1-5, with D possibly being TRBD1 (5 bases). The CDR3 is 15 amino acids. V lost 6 bases, J lost 1 base, and 13 bases lay in between. CDR1 and CDR2 from the germline V gene are MGHRA and YSYEKL. This CDR3 reads CASSPGGTSNQPQHF. The DNA for the CDR3 is TGCGCCAGCAGTCCTGGGGGGACCAGCAATCAGCCCCAGCATTTT.